This record looks at one TCR beta chain sequence and its context. No antigen is known for it. Per-base qualities were not stored, and no clone one base away is much larger. Trimmed from V: 0 bases; trimmed from J: 4 bases; junction bases lacking a gene match: 13. The CDR3, from cysteine to phenylalanine, totals 19 residues. Just CDR3 DNA is preserved here, 57 bases in frame from base 1. Looking up the germline V gene yields CDR1 MNHNS and CDR2 SASEGT. The library relied on the immunoSEQ multiplex PCR assay. Held by TCRdb, this immuneACCESS table contains in-frame sequences only and omits some clones. Under half of the omission traces to an unresolved V gene where checked; the cause of the rest is unknown. The sample table records 45,000 to 60,000 clones; 85% to 95% of these occur just once. 0.74% of the sample comes from the top ten. The record originates from a study of T cell changes during pregnancy in multiple sclerosis (dated by TCRdb to between 2018 and 2020). Context from the whole study: The study examined how the T cell repertoire changed over the course of pregnancy in women with multiple sclerosis.

The sequence is built from TRBV6-1 and TRBJ2-1; 9 bases in the junction line up with TRBD1. The clonotype was recovered from a female donor with multiple sclerosis, enrolled in a pregnancy study. The material was CD4+ T cells from peripheral blood mononuclear cells, obtained in the third trimester of pregnancy. The sequence in DNA is TGTGCCAGCAGTGAAGCGCAAAGTAGGGGACAGGGAAGATACAATGAGCAGTTCTTC. It specifies CASSEAQSRGQGRYNEQFF.